The rows below give T cell receptor beta chains drawn from one sample of a study of blood T cell repertoires in COVID-19. Profiled with immunoSEQ multiplex PCR; TCRdb holds only in-frame clones, not every one. There are about 200,000 clones in the sample; 75% to 85% occur only once, and 6.5% to 9% lies in the top ten. The sequenced sample was PBMCs or T cells enriched from blood (not recorded which). These receptors were collected from a woman aged 40 to 50 with acute COVID-19. Both conserved end residues are part of each CDR3. The D gene is left open where the match is weak. Clone size appears in some rows only: once, few, many, or a class for an expanded clone.

d_call	v_call	j_call	clone_size	cdr3_nt	cdr3_aa
NA	TRBV9	TRBJ1-1	few	TGTGCCAGCAGCGTAGCTTTGTTTACTGAAGCTTTCTTT	CASSVALFTEAFF
TRBD1	TRBV2	TRBJ1-5	NA	TGTGCCAGCACCGATCCTCGACAGGGGATTCAGCCCCAGCATTTT	CASTDPRQGIQPQHF
NA	TRBV10-1	TRBJ1-1	NA	TGCGCCAGCAGTGAGGAGGTAGAAACTGAAGCTTTCTTT	CASSEEVETEAFF
NA	TRBV19	TRBJ2-5	NA	TGTGCCAGTAGTATACGAGGACCGGGGTGGCAGACCCAGTACTTC	CASSIRGPGWQTQYF
NA	TRBV7-2	TRBJ2-3	NA	TGTGCCAGCAGTCCCCCCCCTACAGATACGCAGTATTTT	CASSPPPTDTQYF
TRBD1	TRBV19	TRBJ2-5	NA	TGTGCCAGTAGTATCGGCGCAGGGGGAAGAGAGACCCAGTACTTC	CASSIGAGGRETQYF
NA	TRBV30	TRBJ2-6	NA	TGTGCCTGGAGTAGGACAGCTGGGGCCAACGTCCTGACTTTC	CAWSRTAGANVLTF
TRBD1	TRBV27	TRBJ1-1	NA	TGTGCCAGCAGCTGGGACAGGGGGTTTGAAGCTTTCTTT	CASSWDRGFEAFF
NA	TRBV3-1/TRBV3-2	TRBJ2-1	NA	TGTGCCAGCAGCCAAGCCCCGGGAGACCTTCCCGCTGAGCAGTTCTTC	CASSQAPGDLPAEQFF
TRBD1	TRBV11-2	TRBJ1-5	NA	TGTGCCAGCAGCTTAGATCGGACCAGAGGGACAGGGTATCAGCCCCAGCATTTT	CASSLDRTRGTGYQPQHF
TRBD2	TRBV5-1	TRBJ2-2	NA	TGCGCCAGCAGCTACGGGACTAGCCCCACCGGGGAGCTGTTTTTT	CASSYGTSPTGELFF
NA	TRBV7-9	TRBJ1-1	NA	TGTGCCACCGCGTTTTCGGGCACTGAAGCTTTCTTT	CATAFSGTEAFF
NA	TRBV19	TRBJ1-4	few	TGTGCCAGTAGTGCCTCTTGGGGGCCGGGCGAAAAACTGTTTTTT	CASSASWGPGEKLFF
TRBD1	TRBV6-5	TRBJ1-2	NA	TGTGCCAGCAGTTCAGGACAGGGGGCATTGTCTGGCTACACCTTC	CASSSGQGALSGYTF
NA	TRBV12-3/TRBV12-4	TRBJ1-1	NA	TGTGCCAGCAAAACCCGGGGTGCCACTGAAGCTTTCTTT	CASKTRGATEAFF
NA	TRBV5-1	TRBJ1-1	NA	TGCGCCAGCAGCTTGGCGCACGGGAACACTGAAGCTTTCTTT	CASSLAHGNTEAFF
TRBD1	TRBV30	TRBJ2-2	NA	TGTGCCTGGAGTGTACGGGACAGGTTCCCCATAACGAACACCGGGGAGCTGTTTTTT	CAWSVRDRFPITNTGELFF
TRBD1	TRBV19	TRBJ1-5	NA	TGTGCCAGTAACAAGAACAGGGGAGGTGGCAATCAGCCCCAGCATTTT	CASNKNRGGGNQPQHF
NA	TRBV6-5	TRBJ1-1	once	TGTGCCAGCAGTCCCTACTTGGACACTGAAGCTTTCTTT	CASSPYLDTEAFF
TRBD1	TRBV6-2/TRBV6-3	TRBJ2-5	NA	TGTGCCAGCAGTTACTCCAGGACAGGGGCGGGGGAGACCCAGTACTTC	CASSYSRTGAGETQYF
TRBD1	TRBV28	TRBJ1-2	NA	TGTGCCAGCAGGTGGGGTGACAGGGCGCGTAATGGCTACACCTTC	CASRWGDRARNGYTF
NA	TRBV27	TRBJ1-4	NA	TGTGCCAGCAGTTTCGGGGGGATACGGGAAAAACTGTTTTTT	CASSFGGIREKLFF
TRBD1	TRBV7-9	TRBJ1-1	NA	TGTGCCAGCAGCTTAAGGACAGGGACGAACACTGAAGCTTTCTTT	CASSLRTGTNTEAFF
NA	TRBV25-1	TRBJ1-5	NA	TGTGCCAGCCGCCTCGGGCCCCAGCATTTT	CASRLGPQHF